The rows below give T cell receptor beta chains drawn from one sample of a study of shared clonotypes between healthy human individuals. Here immunoSEQ multiplex PCR was the method, and the copy in TCRdb shows in-frame clones only, minus some. The sample records 850,000 to 1,100,000 clones, roughly 77% being singletons. Material: memory CD4+ T cells from PBMCs. The receptors derive from a man younger than 30 in good health. Some clones in this sample may be carry-over from other donors' samples. The CDR3 runs from the conserved cysteine through the conserved F or W. D genes are given only for firm matches. Rows may omit the clone size; those that give it use once, few, many or a size class.

d_gene	j_gene	v_gene	abundance	CDR3aa	CDR3nt
NA	TRBJ2-4	TRBV6-6	NA	CASSPVAKNIQYF	TGTGCCAGCAGCCCCGTAGCCAAAAACATTCAGTACTTC
TRBD2	TRBJ2-7	TRBV10-1	NA	CASSVRAGGPYEQYF	TGCGCCAGCAGTGTAAGAGCGGGAGGCCCCTACGAGCAGTACTTC
TRBD2	TRBJ2-5	TRBV14	once	CASSRGLAGVETQYF	TGTGCCAGCAGCCGGGGACTAGCGGGAGTTGAGACCCAGTACTTC
NA	TRBJ1-4	TRBV29-1	NA	CSVDSGTVGEKLFF	TGCAGCGTTGATTCCGGGACGGTGGGCGAAAAACTGTTTTTT
NA	TRBJ2-2	TRBV5-1	NA	CASTPLTNTGELFF	TGCGCCAGCACCCCTCTAACGAACACCGGGGAGCTGTTTTTT
NA	TRBJ1-2	TRBV9	NA	CASSVGDYGYTF	TGTGCCAGCAGCGTAGGGGACTATGGCTACACCTTC
TRBD1	TRBJ2-1	TRBV2	NA	CATTRQGNEQFF	TGTGCCACCACTCGACAGGGCAATGAGCAGTTCTTC
NA	TRBJ2-7	TRBV5-1	few	CASSHRTRSYEQYF	TGCGCCAGCAGCCACCGGACCCGATCCTACGAGCAGTACTTC
TRBD1	TRBJ2-5	TRBV18	NA	CASSPQGGARGETQYF	TGTGCCAGCTCACCGCAAGGGGGCGCGAGAGGGGAGACCCAGTACTTC
NA	TRBJ2-3	TRBV7-9	NA	CASSLSQASTDTQYF	TGTGCCAGCAGCTTGTCACAGGCTAGCACAGATACGCAGTATTTT
NA	TRBJ1-3	TRBV4-1	NA	CASSQDGGRISGNTIYF	TGCGCCAGCAGCCAAGATGGCGGACGGATCTCCGGGAACACCATATATTTT
NA	TRBJ1-1	TRBV9	NA	CASSVVSGEAEAFF	TGTGCCAGCAGCGTAGTAAGTGGAGAGGCTGAAGCTTTCTTT
NA	TRBJ2-1	TRBV5-1	NA	CASSSGPTYNEQFF	TGCGCCAGCAGCTCCGGTCCGACCTACAATGAGCAGTTCTTC
TRBD2	TRBJ2-4	TRBV27	NA	CATRRDGGSIQYF	TGTGCCACCAGACGGGACGGGGGGTCCATTCAGTACTTC
TRBD1	TRBJ1-2	TRBV5-5	once	CASSGPGDRGNYGYTF	TGTGCCAGCAGCGGGCCCGGCGACAGGGGAAACTATGGCTACACCTTC
NA	TRBJ2-1	TRBV9	NA	CASSVVSGADEQFF	TGTGCCAGCAGCGTAGTGTCCGGGGCCGATGAGCAGTTCTTC
NA	TRBJ2-1	TRBV6-5	NA	CASSYSFGRYNEQFF	TGTGCCAGCAGTTACTCGTTCGGGAGATACAATGAGCAGTTCTTC
NA	TRBJ2-2	TRBV27	NA	CASSFTSMGGGELFF	TGTGCCAGCAGTTTTACCTCCATGGGGGGCGGGGAGCTGTTTTTT
TRBD2	TRBJ2-2	TRBV5-4	NA	CASSPQEGGHTGELFF	TGTGCCAGCAGCCCACAGGAGGGAGGGCACACCGGGGAGCTGTTTTTT
NA	TRBJ2-5	TRBV27	NA	CASSSLEKETQYF	TGTGCCAGCAGTTCCCTTGAAAAAGAGACCCAGTACTTC
TRBD1	TRBJ1-2	TRBV7-9	once	CASSPRQGDGYTF	TGTGCCAGCAGCCCCAGACAGGGGGATGGCTACACCTTC
TRBD2	TRBJ2-7	TRBV7-2	NA	CASSFLAGGGYEQYF	TGTGCCAGCAGCTTTCTAGCGGGAGGGGGCTACGAGCAGTACTTC
NA	TRBJ2-2	TRBV15	NA	CATSRVFGFTGELFF	TGTGCCACCAGCAGAGTTTTTGGGTTTACCGGGGAGCTGTTTTTT
TRBD2	TRBJ2-7	TRBV7-2	NA	CASSFGLAGDHEQYF	TGTGCCAGCAGCTTCGGACTAGCGGGAGACCACGAGCAGTACTTC
NA	TRBJ2-2	TRBV9	NA	CASSLGAGELFF	TGTGCCAGCAGTTTGGGGGCCGGGGAGCTGTTTTTT
NA	TRBJ1-4	TRBV30	once	CAWKWTDEDEKLFF	TGTGCCTGGAAGTGGACAGATGAAGATGAAAAACTGTTTTTT
NA	TRBJ2-7	TRBV14	few	CASSLNLGMHEQYF	TGTGCCAGCAGCCTCAACTTAGGCATGCACGAGCAGTACTTC
NA	TRBJ2-5	TRBV5-1	NA	CASRLQETQYF	TGCGCCAGCAGACTCCAAGAGACCCAGTACTTC
NA	TRBJ1-2	TRBV6-5	NA	CASSSQGNGYTF	TGTGCCAGCAGCTCCCAGGGGAATGGCTACACCTTC
NA	TRBJ2-7	TRBV27	NA	CASSPTGYEQYF	TGTGCCAGCAGTCCTACTGGCTACGAGCAGTACTTC
NA	TRBJ2-2	TRBV10-1	NA	CASSVRGLTGELFF	TGCGCCAGCAGTGTTAGGGGATTGACCGGGGAGCTGTTTTTT
TRBD1	TRBJ2-5	TRBV5-6	many	CASSLGGQGASQETQYF	TGTGCCAGCAGCTTGGGGGGACAGGGGGCGTCCCAAGAGACCCAGTACTTC
TRBD2	TRBJ2-2	TRBV5-4	few	CASNPTSGSLTGELFF	TGTGCCAGCAACCCGACTAGCGGGAGCCTCACCGGGGAGCTGTTTTTT
TRBD1	TRBJ2-3	TRBV5-1	NA	CASSFGQGIDTQYF	TGCGCCAGCAGCTTCGGACAGGGAATAGATACGCAGTATTTT
NA	TRBJ2-7	TRBV28	once	CASKRGNYEQYF	TGTGCCAGCAAAAGGGGGAATTACGAGCAGTACTTC
TRBD1	TRBJ1-2	TRBV5-1	NA	CASSLQGRDGYTF	TGCGCCAGCAGCCTACAGGGGAGAGATGGCTACACCTTC
TRBD2	TRBJ2-2	TRBV11-2	NA	CASSRTSGNTGELFF	TGTGCCAGCAGCCGGACTAGCGGGAACACCGGGGAGCTGTTTTTT
TRBD1	TRBJ2-1	TRBV29-1	NA	CSVEERYRGNNEQFF	TGCAGCGTTGAAGAGAGGTACAGGGGGAACAATGAGCAGTTCTTC